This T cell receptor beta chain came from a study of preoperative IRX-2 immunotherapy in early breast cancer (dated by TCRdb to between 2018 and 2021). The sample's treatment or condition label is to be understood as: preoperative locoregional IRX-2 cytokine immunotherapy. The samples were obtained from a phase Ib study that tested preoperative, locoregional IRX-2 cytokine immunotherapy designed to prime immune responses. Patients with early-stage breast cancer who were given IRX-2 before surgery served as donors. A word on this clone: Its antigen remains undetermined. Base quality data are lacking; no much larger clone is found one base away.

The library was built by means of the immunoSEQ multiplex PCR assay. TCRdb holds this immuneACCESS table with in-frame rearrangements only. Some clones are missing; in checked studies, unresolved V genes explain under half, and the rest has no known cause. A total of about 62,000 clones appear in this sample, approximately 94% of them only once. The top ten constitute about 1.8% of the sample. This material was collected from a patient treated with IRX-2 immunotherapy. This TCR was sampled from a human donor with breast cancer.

The CDR3 region has the sequence CASKQGRDEAEAFF. In nucleotide form, the sequence is TGTGCCAGCAAACAAGGACGGGACGAGGCTGAAGCTTTCTTT. The V gene is TRBV6-5 and the J gene is TRBJ1-1, and perhaps TRBD1 as D gene, on 5 matching bases. From the cysteine up to the phenylalanine, the CDR3 has a length of 14 residues. CDR3 DNA is the only sequence kept; it has 42 bases, read in frame from the first base. V lost 7 bases and J lost 6 bases; the stretch between them is 18 bases long. CDR1 MNHEY and CDR2 SVGAGI are derived from the germline V gene.